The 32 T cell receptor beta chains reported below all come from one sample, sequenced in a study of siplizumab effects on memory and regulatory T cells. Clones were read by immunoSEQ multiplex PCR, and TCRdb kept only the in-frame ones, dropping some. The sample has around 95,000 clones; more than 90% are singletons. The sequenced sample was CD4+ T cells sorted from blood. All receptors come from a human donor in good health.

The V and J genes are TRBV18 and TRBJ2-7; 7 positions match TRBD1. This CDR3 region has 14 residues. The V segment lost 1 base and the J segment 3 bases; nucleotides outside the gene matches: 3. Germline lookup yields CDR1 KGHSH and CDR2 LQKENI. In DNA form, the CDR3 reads TGTGCCAGCTCACCACAAGGGGACAGCTACGAGCAGTACTTC. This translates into CASSPQGDSYEQYF.

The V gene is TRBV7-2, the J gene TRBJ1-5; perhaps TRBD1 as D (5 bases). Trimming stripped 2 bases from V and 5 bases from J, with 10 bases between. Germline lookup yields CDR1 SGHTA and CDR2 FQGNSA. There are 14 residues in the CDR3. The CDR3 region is CASSLRGGDQPQHF. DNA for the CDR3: TGTGCCAGCAGCTTACGCGGGGGGGATCAGCCCCAGCATTTT.

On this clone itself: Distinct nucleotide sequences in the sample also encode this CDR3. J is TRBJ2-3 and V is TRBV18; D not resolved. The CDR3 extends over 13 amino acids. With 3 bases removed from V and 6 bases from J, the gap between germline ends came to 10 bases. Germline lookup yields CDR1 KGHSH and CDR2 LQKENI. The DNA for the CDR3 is TGTGCCAGCTCACCCCCGTCTACGGATACGCAGTATTTT. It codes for CASSPPSTDTQYF. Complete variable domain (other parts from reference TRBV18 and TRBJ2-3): NAGVMQNPRHLVRRRGQEARLRCSPMKGHSHVYWYRQLPEEGLKFMVYLQKENIIDESGMPKERFSAEFPKEGPSILRIQQVVRGDSAAYFCASSPPSTDTQYFGPGTRLTVL.

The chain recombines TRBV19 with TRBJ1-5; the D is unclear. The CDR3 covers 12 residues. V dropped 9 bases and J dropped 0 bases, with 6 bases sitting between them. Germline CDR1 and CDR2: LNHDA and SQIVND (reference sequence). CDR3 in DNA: TGTGCCAGCAGGAATAGCAATCAGCCCCAGCATTTT. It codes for CASRNSNQPQHF. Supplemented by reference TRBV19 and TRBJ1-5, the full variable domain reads DGGITQSPKYLFRKEGQNVTLSCEQNLNHDAMYWYRQDPGQGLRLIYYSQIVNDFQKGDIAEGYSVSREKKESFPLTVTSAQKNPTAFYLCASRNSNQPQHFGDGTRLSIL.

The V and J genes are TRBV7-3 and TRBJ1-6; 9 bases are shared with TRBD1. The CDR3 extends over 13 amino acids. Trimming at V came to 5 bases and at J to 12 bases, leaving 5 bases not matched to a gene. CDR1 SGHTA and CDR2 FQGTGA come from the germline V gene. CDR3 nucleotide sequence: TGTGCCAGCAGCCCGGACAGGGGCGTACCCCTCCACTTT. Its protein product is CASSPDRGVPLHF.

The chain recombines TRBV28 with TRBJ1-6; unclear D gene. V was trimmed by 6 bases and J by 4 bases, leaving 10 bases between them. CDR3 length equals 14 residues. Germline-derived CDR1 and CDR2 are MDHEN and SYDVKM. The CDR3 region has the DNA TGTGCCAGCAGCCCCGGGCAGTATAATTCACCCCTCCACTTT. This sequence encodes CASSPGQYNSPLHF.

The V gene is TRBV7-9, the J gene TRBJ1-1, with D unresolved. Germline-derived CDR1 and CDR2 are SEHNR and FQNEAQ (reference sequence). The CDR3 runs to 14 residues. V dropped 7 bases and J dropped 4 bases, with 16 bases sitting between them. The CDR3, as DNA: TGTGCCAGCACCCAAGAATGGGGTGCCACTGAAGCTTTCTTT. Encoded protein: CASTQEWGATEAFF. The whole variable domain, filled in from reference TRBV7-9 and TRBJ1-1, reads DTGVSQNPRHKITKRGQNVTFRCDPISEHNRLYWYRQTLGQGPEFLTYFQNEAQLEKSRLLSDRFSAERPKGSFSTLEIQRTEQGDSAMYLCASTQEWGATEAFFGQGTRLTVV.

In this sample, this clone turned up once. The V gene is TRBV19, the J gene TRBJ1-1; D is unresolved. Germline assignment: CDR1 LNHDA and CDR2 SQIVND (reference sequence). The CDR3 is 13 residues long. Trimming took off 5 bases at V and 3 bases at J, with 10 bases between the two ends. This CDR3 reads CASSVLRDTEAFF. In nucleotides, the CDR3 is TGTGCCAGTAGTGTACTGCGGGACACTGAAGCTTTCTTT.

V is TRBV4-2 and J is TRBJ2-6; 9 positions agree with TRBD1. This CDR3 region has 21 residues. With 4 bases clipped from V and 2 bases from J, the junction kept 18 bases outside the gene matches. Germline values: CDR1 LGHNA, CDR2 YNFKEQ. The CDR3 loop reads CASSPAAGTGLVRPGANVLTF. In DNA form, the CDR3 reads TGTGCCAGCAGCCCTGCTGCCGGGACAGGGTTAGTGCGGCCTGGGGCCAACGTCCTGACTTTC.

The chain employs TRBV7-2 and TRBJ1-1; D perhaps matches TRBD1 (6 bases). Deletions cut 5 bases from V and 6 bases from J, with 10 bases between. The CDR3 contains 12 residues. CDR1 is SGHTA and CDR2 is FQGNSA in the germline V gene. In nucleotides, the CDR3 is TGTGCCAGCAGCCTACAGGGCTCTGAAGCTTTCTTT. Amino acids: CASSLQGSEAFF.

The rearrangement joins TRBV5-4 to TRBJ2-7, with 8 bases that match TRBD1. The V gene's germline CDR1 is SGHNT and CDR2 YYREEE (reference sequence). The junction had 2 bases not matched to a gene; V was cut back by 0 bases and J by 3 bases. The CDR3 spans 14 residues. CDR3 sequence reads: CASSLGQGNYEQYF. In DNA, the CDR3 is TGTGCCAGCAGCTTGGGACAGGGGAACTACGAGCAGTACTTC.

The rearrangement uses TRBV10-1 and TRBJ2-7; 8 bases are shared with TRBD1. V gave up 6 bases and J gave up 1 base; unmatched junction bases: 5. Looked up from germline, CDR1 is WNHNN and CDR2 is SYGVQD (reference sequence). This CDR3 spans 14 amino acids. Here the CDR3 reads CASSRQGKSYEQYF. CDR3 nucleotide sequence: TGCGCCAGCAGCAGACAGGGGAAGTCCTACGAGCAGTACTTC.

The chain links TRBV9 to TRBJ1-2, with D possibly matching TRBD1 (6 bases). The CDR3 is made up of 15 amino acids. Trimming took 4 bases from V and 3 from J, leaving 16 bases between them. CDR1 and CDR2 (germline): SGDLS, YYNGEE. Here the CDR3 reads CASSPDQRGDYGYTF. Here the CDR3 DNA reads TGTGCCAGCAGCCCAGACCAAAGGGGGGACTATGGCTACACCTTC.

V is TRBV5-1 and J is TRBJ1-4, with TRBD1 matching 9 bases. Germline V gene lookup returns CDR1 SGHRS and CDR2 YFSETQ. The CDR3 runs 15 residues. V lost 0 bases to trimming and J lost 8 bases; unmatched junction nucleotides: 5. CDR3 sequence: CASSLDYRGREKLFF. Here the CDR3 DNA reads TGCGCCAGCAGCTTGGACTACAGGGGGCGGGAAAAACTGTTTTTT.

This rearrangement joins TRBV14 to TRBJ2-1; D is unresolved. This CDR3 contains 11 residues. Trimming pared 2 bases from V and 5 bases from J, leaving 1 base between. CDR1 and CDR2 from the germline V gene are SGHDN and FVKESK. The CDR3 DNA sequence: TGTGCCAGCAGCCAACACAATGAGCAGTTCTTC. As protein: CASSQHNEQFF.

In nucleotides, the CDR3 is TGTGCCAGCTCACCACCCGGACAGGGGGGCTACGAGCAGTACTTC. Amino acid sequence: CASSPPGQGGYEQYF. The chain is built from TRBV18 and TRBJ2-7, with 10 bases lining up with TRBD1. Germline CDR1 is KGHSH and CDR2 is LQKENI. The CDR3 length is 15 residues. V gave up 0 bases and J gave up 3 bases; unmatched junction bases: 2.

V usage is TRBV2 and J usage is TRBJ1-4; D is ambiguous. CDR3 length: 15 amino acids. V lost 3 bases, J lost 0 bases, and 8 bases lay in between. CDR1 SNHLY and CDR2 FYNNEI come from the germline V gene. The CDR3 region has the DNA TGTGCCAGCAGTGATGCGTTTGCAACTAATGAAAAACTGTTTTTT. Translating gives CASSDAFATNEKLFF. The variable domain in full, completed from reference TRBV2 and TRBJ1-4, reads EPEVTQTPSHQVTQMGQEVILRCVPISNHLYFYWYRQILGQKVEFLVSFYNNEISEKSEIFDDQFSVERPDGSNFTLKIRSTKLEDSAMYFCASSDAFATNEKLFFGSGTQLSVL.

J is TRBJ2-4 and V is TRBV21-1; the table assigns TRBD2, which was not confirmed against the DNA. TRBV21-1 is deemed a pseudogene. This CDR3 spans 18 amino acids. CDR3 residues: CASSKGRESPGTKNIQYF. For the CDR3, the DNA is TGTGCCAGCAGCAAGGGGCGGGAGTCCCCGGGAACCAAAAACATTCAGTACTTC.

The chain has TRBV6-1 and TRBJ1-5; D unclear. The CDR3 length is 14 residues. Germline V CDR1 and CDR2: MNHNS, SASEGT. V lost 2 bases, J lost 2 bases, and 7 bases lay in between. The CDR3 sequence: CASSEQVGNQPQHF. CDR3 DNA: TGTGCCAGCAGTGAACAGGTCGGCAATCAGCCCCAGCATTTT.

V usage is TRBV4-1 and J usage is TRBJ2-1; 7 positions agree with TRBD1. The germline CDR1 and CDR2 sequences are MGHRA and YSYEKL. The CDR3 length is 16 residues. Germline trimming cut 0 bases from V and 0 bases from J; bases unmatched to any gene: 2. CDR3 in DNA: TGCGCCAGCAGCCAAGATCCAGGGGGCTCCTACAATGAGCAGTTCTTC. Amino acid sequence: CASSQDPGGSYNEQFF.

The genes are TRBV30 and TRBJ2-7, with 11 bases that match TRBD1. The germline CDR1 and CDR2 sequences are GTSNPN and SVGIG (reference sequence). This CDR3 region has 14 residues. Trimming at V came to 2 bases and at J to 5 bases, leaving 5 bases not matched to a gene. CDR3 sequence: CAWSRTGQGDEQYF. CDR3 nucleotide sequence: TGTGCCTGGAGTCGCACGGGACAGGGGGACGAGCAGTACTTC. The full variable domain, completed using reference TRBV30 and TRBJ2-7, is SQTIHQWPATLVQPVGSPLSLECTVEGTSNPNLYWYRQAAGRGLQLLFYSVGIGQISSEVPQNLSASRPQDRQFILSSKKLLLSDSGFYLCAWSRTGQGDEQYFGPGTRLTVT.

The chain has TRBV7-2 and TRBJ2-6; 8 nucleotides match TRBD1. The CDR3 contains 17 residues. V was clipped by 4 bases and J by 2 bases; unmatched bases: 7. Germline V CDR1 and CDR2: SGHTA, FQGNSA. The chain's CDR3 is CASSSVPGQAGANVLTF. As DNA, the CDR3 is TGTGCCAGCAGCTCCGTCCCGGGACAGGCTGGGGCCAACGTCCTGACTTTC.

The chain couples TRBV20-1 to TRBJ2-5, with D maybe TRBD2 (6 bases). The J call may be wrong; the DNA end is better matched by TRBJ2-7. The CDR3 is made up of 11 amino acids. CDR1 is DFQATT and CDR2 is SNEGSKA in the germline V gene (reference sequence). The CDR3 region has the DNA TGCAGTGCTAGTGGGGGGAACGAGCAGTACTTC. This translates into CSASGGNEQYF.

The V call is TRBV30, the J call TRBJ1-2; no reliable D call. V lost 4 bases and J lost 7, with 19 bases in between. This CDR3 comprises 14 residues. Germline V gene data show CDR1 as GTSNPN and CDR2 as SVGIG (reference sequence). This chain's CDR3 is CAWTSSSLTFGYTF. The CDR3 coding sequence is TGTGCCTGGACAAGCTCTTCCTTAACGTTTGGCTACACCTTC.

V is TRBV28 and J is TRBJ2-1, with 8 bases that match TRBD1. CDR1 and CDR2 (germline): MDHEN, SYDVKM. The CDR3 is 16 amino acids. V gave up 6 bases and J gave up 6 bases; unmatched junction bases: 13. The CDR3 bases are TGTGCCAGCAGCGTTACTACAGGGGGTGCGGGCAATGAGCAGTTCTTC. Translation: CASSVTTGGAGNEQFF.

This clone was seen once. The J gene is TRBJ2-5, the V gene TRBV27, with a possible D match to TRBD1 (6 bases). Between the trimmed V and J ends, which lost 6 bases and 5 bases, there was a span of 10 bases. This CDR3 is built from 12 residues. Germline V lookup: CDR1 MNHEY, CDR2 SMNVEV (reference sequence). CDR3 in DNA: TGTGCCAGCAGACAGGGTGTGGAGACCCAGTACTTC. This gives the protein CASRQGVETQYF.

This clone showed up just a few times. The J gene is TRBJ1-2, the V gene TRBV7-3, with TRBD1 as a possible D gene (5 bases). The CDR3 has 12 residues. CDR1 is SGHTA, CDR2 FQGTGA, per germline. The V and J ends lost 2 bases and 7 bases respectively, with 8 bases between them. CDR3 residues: CASSLLRAGYTF. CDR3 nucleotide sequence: TGTGCCAGCAGCTTACTCAGGGCTGGCTACACCTTC. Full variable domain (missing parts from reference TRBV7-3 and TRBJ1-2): GAGVSQTPSNKVTEKGKYVELRCDPISGHTALYWYRQSLGQGPEFLIYFQGTGAADDSGLPNDRFFAVRPEGSVSTLKIQRTERGDSAVYLCASSLLRAGYTFGSGTRLTVV.

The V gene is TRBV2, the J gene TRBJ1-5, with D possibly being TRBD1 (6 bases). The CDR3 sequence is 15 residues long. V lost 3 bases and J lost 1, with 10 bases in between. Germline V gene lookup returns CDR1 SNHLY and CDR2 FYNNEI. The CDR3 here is CASSDQGRSNQPQHF. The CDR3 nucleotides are TGTGCCAGCAGTGATCAGGGGAGAAGCAATCAGCCCCAGCATTTT.

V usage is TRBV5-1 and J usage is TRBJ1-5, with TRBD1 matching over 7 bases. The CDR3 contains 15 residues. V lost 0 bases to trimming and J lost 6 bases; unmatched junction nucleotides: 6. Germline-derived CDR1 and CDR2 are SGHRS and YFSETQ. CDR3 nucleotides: TGCGCCAGCAGCTTGGAGGGGGCAGCGGGTCAGCCCCAGCATTTT. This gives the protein CASSLEGAAGQPQHF.

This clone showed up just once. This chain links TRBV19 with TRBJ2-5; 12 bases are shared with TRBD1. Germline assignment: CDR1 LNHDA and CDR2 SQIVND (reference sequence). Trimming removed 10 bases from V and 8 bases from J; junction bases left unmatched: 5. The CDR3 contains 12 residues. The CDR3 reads CATKGTGGTQYF. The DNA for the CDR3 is TGTGCCACAAAAGGGACAGGGGGCACCCAGTACTTC. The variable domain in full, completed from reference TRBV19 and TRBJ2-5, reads DGGITQSPKYLFRKEGQNVTLSCEQNLNHDAMYWYRQDPGQGLRLIYYSQIVNDFQKGDIAEGYSVSREKKESFPLTVTSAQKNPTAFYLCATKGTGGTQYFGPGTRLLVL.

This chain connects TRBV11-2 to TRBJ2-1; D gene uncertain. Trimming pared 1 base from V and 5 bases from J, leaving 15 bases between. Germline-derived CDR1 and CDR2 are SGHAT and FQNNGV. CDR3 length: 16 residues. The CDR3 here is CASSLVGSGVNNEQFF. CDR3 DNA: TGTGCCAGCAGCTTAGTAGGTAGTGGTGTTAACAATGAGCAGTTCTTC.

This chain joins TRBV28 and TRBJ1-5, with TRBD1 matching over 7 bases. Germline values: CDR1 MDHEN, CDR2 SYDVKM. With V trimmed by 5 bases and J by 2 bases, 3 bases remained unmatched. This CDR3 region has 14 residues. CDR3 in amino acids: CASSPGTGNQPQHF. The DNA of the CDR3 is TGTGCCAGCAGTCCCGGGACAGGCAATCAGCCCCAGCATTTT.